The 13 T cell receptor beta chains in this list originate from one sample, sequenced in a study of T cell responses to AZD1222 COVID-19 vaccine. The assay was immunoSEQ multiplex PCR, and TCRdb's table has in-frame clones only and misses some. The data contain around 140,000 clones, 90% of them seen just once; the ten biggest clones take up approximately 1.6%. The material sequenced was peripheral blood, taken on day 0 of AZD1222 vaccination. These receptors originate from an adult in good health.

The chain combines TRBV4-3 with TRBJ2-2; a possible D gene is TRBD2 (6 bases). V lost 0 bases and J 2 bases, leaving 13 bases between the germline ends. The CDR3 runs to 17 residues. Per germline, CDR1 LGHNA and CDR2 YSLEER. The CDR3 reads CASSQEGRGYNTGELFF. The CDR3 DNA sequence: TGCGCCAGCAGCCAAGAGGGGCGGGGTTACAACACCGGGGAGCTGTTTTTT.

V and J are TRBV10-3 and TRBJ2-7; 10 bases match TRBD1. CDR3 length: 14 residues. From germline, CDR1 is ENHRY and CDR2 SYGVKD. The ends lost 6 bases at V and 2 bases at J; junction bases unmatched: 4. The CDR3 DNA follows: TGTGCCATCAGGGGGGACAGGGGACCCTACGAGCAGTACTTC. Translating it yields CAIRGDRGPYEQYF.

The CDR3 sequence: CASSPTFAYEQYF. The CDR3 DNA reads TGTGCCAGCAGTCCGACTTTTGCCTACGAGCAGTACTTC. The chain carries TRBV27 and TRBJ2-7, with D unclear. Germline loops: CDR1 MNHEY, CDR2 SMNVEV (reference sequence). The V gene lost 5 bases and the J gene lost 2 bases, with 10 bases spanning the gap. The CDR3 has 13 residues.

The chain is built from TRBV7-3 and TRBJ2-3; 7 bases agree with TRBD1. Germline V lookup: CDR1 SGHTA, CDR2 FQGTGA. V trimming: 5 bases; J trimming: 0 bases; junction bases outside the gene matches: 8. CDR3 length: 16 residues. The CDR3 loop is CASSPRDRPSTDTQYF. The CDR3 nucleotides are TGTGCCAGCAGCCCCCGGGACAGACCCAGCACAGATACGCAGTATTTT.

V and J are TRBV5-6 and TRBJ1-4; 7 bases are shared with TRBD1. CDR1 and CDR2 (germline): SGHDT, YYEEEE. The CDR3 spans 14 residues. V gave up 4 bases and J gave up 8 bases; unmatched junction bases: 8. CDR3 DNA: TGTGCCAGCAGCCCCGACAGGGAAGAGGAAAAACTGTTTTTT. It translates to CASSPDREEEKLFF.

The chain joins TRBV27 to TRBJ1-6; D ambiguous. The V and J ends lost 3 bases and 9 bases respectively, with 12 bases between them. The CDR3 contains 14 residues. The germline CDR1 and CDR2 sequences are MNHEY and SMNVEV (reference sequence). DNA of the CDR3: TGTGCCAGCAGTTTCCCGGCCCCAGGTTCACCCCTCCACTTT. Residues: CASSFPAPGSPLHF.

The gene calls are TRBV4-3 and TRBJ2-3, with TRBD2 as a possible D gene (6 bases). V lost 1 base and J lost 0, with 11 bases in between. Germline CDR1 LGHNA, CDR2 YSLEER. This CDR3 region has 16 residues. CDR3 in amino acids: CASSQGDGSSTDTQYF. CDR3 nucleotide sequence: TGCGCCAGCAGCCAAGGTGACGGGAGTAGCACAGATACGCAGTATTTT.

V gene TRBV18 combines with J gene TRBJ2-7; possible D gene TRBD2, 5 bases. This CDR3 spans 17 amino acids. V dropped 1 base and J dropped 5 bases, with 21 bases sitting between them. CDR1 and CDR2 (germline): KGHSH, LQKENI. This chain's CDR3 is CASSPQSPKIVSDEQYF. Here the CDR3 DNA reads TGTGCCAGCTCACCACAGTCTCCCAAAATCGTTAGCGACGAGCAGTACTTC.

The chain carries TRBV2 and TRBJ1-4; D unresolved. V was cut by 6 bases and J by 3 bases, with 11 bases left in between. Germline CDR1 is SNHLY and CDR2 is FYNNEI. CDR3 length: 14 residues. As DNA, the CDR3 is TGTGCCAGCAGAAAGACGTTAGCTAATGAAAAACTGTTTTTT. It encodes CASRKTLANEKLFF.

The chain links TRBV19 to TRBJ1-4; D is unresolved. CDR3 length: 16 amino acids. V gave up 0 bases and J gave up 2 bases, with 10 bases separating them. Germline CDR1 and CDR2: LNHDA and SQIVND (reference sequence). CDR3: CASSIDGPNTNEKLFF. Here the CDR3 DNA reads TGTGCCAGTAGTATAGATGGCCCCAACACTAATGAAAAACTGTTTTTT.

DNA of the CDR3: TGTGCCAGTAGTGTGGGACAGGGGGCCCGCTTAAGCAATCAGCCCCAGCATTTT. It specifies CASSVGQGARLSNQPQHF. The gene calls are TRBV19 and TRBJ1-5; 12 bases map to TRBD1. Germline loops: CDR1 LNHDA, CDR2 SQIVND (reference sequence). The CDR3 runs to 18 residues. V gave up 5 bases and J gave up 1 base; unmatched junction bases: 9.

The CDR3 coding sequence is TGTGCCAGCAGCCTCGGGACAGGGGGAAGTTACGAGCAGTACTTC. Its protein is CASSLGTGGSYEQYF. This rearrangement joins TRBV11-3 to TRBJ2-7, with TRBD1 matching over 11 bases. Trimming at V came to 5 bases and at J to 4 bases, leaving 7 bases not matched to a gene. Germline CDR1 is SGHNT and CDR2 is YENEEA. The CDR3 is 15 amino acids.

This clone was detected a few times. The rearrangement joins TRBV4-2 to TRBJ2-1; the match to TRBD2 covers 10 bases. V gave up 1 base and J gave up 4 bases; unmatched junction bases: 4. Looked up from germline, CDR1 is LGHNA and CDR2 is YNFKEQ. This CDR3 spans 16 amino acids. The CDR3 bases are TGTGCCAGCAGCCAAGGTGGGACTAGCGCATACAATGAGCAGTTCTTC. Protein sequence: CASSQGGTSAYNEQFF.